These 30 T cell receptor beta chains came from one sample sequenced in a study of spatial heterogeneity in lung cancer. Time point in this sample: sample taken at primary tumor resection. TCRdb re-called the 5' RACE reads through MiXCR, storing one row per CDR3 protein. The repertoire holds about 23,000 distinct CDR3 sequences, about 4.3% seen once, with about 5% in the top ten. The input for sequencing was PBMCs, taken at surgery. The receptor source for this set is a male donor with early-stage non-small cell lung cancer.

This clonotype was counted ten times or more. The chain links TRBV28 to TRBJ2-7; possible D gene TRBD1, 6 bases. The CDR3 is 12 residues long. V was clipped by 7 bases and J by 3 bases, with 10 bases between them. Germline values: CDR1 MDHEN, CDR2 SYDVKM. The CDR3 protein is CASNLQGYEQYF. CDR3 nucleotides: TGTGCCAGCAACTTACAGGGCTACGAGCAGTACTTC. Full variable domain (missing parts from reference TRBV28 and TRBJ2-7): DVKVTQSSRYLVKRTGEKVFLECVQDMDHENMFWYRQDPGLGLRLIYFSYDVKMKEKGDIPEGYSVSREKKERFSLILESASTNQTSMYLCASNLQGYEQYFGPGTRLTVT.

Only a few counts were recorded for this clonotype. This chain links TRBV3-1 with TRBJ2-7, with D unclear. The germline V gene encodes CDR1 LGHDT and CDR2 YNNKEL (reference sequence). The CDR3 loop spans 12 amino acids. Trimming took 1 base from V and 7 from J, leaving 8 bases between them. CDR3 sequence reads: CASSQASREQYF. In nucleotides, the CDR3 is TGTGCCAGCAGCCAAGCTTCAAGGGAGCAGTACTTC.

This clonotype was seen a handful of times. CDR3 sequence: CASSLPDRESQPQHF. CDR3 bases: TGTGCCAGTAGTCTCCCAGACAGGGAGTCCCAGCCCCAGCATTTT. The rearrangement uses TRBV19 and TRBJ1-5; 7 bases are shared with TRBD1. CDR3 size: 15 residues. With V trimmed by 5 bases and J by 7 bases, 11 bases remained unmatched. Germline V gene sequence: CDR1 LNHDA, CDR2 SQIVND (reference sequence).

This clonotype was recorded many times. J is TRBJ2-3 and V is TRBV6-1, with no clear D. This CDR3 contains 14 residues. Trimming took off 6 bases at V and 2 bases at J, with 12 bases between the two ends. From germline, CDR1 is MNHNS and CDR2 SASEGT. The CDR3 nucleotides are TGTGCCAGCAGGATGAGACTGACCACAGATACGCAGTATTTT. The encoded protein is CASRMRLTTDTQYF.

In this sample, this clonotype turned up many times. This chain links TRBV7-3 with TRBJ2-1, with 9 bases matching TRBD2. CDR1 SGHTA and CDR2 FQGTGA come from the germline V gene. The CDR3 is made up of 15 amino acids. V lost 5 bases to trimming and J lost 7 bases; unmatched junction nucleotides: 9. The CDR3 region is CASSPLAGGWNEQFF. For the CDR3, the DNA is TGTGCCAGCAGCCCCCTGGCGGGAGGGTGGAATGAGCAGTTCTTC.

This clonotype appeared many times. The genes are TRBV29-1 and TRBJ1-2; tentatively, D is TRBD1 (6 bases). The CDR3 has 15 amino acids. V was pared by 5 bases and J by 8 bases, with 24 bases between. Germline V gives CDR1 SQVTM, CDR2 ANQGSEA. The DNA for the CDR3 is TGCAGCGTTATTCCGCAGGTGGGCAGGGGTGCAGGCTACACCTTC. Translation gives CSVIPQVGRGAGYTF.

This clonotype was counted ten times or more. The V gene is TRBV28, the J gene TRBJ1-4; the match to TRBD1 covers 7 bases. Germline CDR1 MDHEN, CDR2 SYDVKM. V shed 7 bases and J 5 bases; nucleotides not matched to a gene: 13. The CDR3 is 16 residues long. Written as DNA, the CDR3 is TGTGCCAGCACAACCCCGGGACAGCCACTGAATGAAAAACTGTTTTTT. Its translation is CASTTPGQPLNEKLFF.

This clonotype was counted at least ten times. The rearrangement joins TRBV7-3 to TRBJ2-3; TRBD2 might be the D (6 bases). CDR1 is SGHTA, CDR2 FQGTGA, per germline. The CDR3 is 15 residues long. Trimming took 5 bases from V and 5 from J, leaving 17 bases between them. The CDR3 is CASSPQAGKVDTQYF. In DNA form, the CDR3 reads TGTGCCAGCAGCCCCCAGGCGGGGAAGGTAGATACGCAGTATTTT.

Many counts were recorded for this clonotype. This chain links TRBV3-1 with TRBJ1-4, with no clear D. In germline, CDR1 is LGHDT, CDR2 YNNKEL (reference sequence). The CDR3 length is 12 residues. The germline V and J ends were trimmed by 3 bases and 15 bases, with 14 bases remaining between them. The CDR3 DNA is TGTGCCAGCAGCCACCAACGTAGTGGGGTGTTTTTT. It yields the protein CASSHQRSGVFF. Based on the CDR3 plus reference TRBV3-1 and TRBJ1-4, the full variable domain is DTAVSQTPKYLVTQMGNDKSIKCEQNLGHDTMYWYKQDSKKFLKIMFSYNNKELIINETVPNRFSPKSPDKAHLNLHINSLELGDSAVYFCASSHQRSGVFFGSGTQLSVL.

This clonotype was seen many times. CDR3 DNA sequence: TGTGCCACCAGCAGAGATCGAGGTAGCGGGGGGTCGGCAGATACGCAGTATTTT. It specifies CATSRDRGSGGSADTQYF. This rearrangement joins TRBV15 to TRBJ2-3; TRBD2 matches at 10 bases. V lost 0 bases to trimming and J lost 4 bases; unmatched junction nucleotides: 10. CDR1 and CDR2 (germline): LNHNV, YYDKDF (reference sequence). The CDR3 extends over 18 amino acids. Full variable domain (outside the CDR3, taken from reference TRBV15 and TRBJ2-3): DAMVIQNPRYQVTQFGKPVTLSCSQTLNHNVMYWYQQKSSQAPKLLFHYYDKDFNNEADTPDNFQSRRPNTSFCFLDIRSPGLGDTAMYLCATSRDRGSGGSADTQYFGPGTRLTVL.

A word on this clonotype: Being one base from a much bigger clone, this may be a read error. The rearrangement joins TRBV12-3 or TRBV12-4 to TRBJ2-2; D call uncertain. V was shortened by 3 bases and J by 3 bases, with 11 bases between the two germline ends. The length of the CDR3 is 15 residues. The CDR3 DNA is TGTGCCAGCAGTTTCCGGTGGGGTCACACCGGGGAGCTGTTTTTT. Its translation: CASSFRWGHTGELFF.

In this sample, this clonotype turned up many times. This chain joins TRBV5-1 and TRBJ2-3, with 10 bases fitting TRBD2. The CDR3 has 16 residues. The germline CDR1 and CDR2 sequences are SGHRS and YFSETQ. V was clipped by 4 bases and J by 0 bases; unmatched bases: 5. For the CDR3, the DNA is TGCGCCAGCAGCCGAGGGACTAGCGCGAGCACAGATACGCAGTATTTT. Protein product: CASSRGTSASTDTQYF.

This clonotype was detected only a few times. The rearrangement uses TRBV6-2 or TRBV6-3 and TRBJ2-3; perhaps D is TRBD1 or TRBD2 (8 bases each). V lost 10 bases and J 1 base, leaving 24 bases between the germline ends. This CDR3 has 17 amino acids. Per germline, CDR1 MNHEY and CDR2 SVGEGT. The CDR3 here is CAIGTGRGGSRTDTQYF. The CDR3 nucleotides are TGTGCCATCGGGACAGGACGGGGGGGCTCGCGCACAGATACGCAGTATTTT.

This clonotype was recorded many times. The chain is built from TRBV12-3 or TRBV12-4 and TRBJ1-1; D call uncertain. The germline V and J ends were trimmed by 5 bases and 5 bases, with 18 bases remaining between them. The CDR3 sequence is 15 residues long. CDR3 loop: CASSARTAPTTEAFF. The CDR3 bases are TGTGCCAGCAGTGCCCGGACGGCCCCTACGACTGAAGCTTTCTTT.

In this sample, this clonotype turned up many times. This CDR3 reads CASSLVWVQGTTEAFF. CDR3 in DNA: TGTGCCAGCAGCTTGGTTTGGGTACAGGGTACAACTGAAGCTTTCTTT. The chain joins TRBV5-6 to TRBJ1-1; possibly TRBD1 for D (6 bases). Trimming took off 0 bases at V and 5 bases at J, with 17 bases between the two ends. The CDR3 loop spans 16 amino acids. Germline CDR1 SGHDT, CDR2 YYEEEE.

Ten or more counts support this clonotype. As DNA, the CDR3 is TGTGCCAGCAGTGCGCGGACGGGGATCTATAATTCACCCCTCCACTTT. Translated: CASSARTGIYNSPLHF. The chain combines TRBV6-5 with TRBJ1-6; D gene uncertain. The CDR3 has 16 amino acids. V gave up 5 bases and J gave up 3 bases, with 14 bases separating them. CDR1 is MNHEY, CDR2 SVGAGI, per germline.

This clonotype appeared many times. This chain uses TRBV25-1 with TRBJ1-6; possibly TRBD1 for D (5 bases). Germline V gene data show CDR1 as MGHDK and CDR2 as SYGVNS. V lost 3 bases to trimming and J lost 4 bases, with 10 bases between them. There are 15 residues in the CDR3. CDR3 sequence: CASSDRASYNSPLHF. DNA of the CDR3: TGTGCCAGCAGTGACAGGGCCTCATATAATTCACCCCTCCACTTT.

This clonotype was seen repeatedly, ten times or more. CDR3 loop: CASSPGTGSRNTIYF. The CDR3 nucleotides read TGTGCCAGCAGTCCCGGAACAGGGTCCCGAAACACCATATATTTT. This sequence joins TRBV28 and TRBJ1-3; D perhaps matches TRBD1 (6 bases). CDR3 length equals 15 residues. V lost 5 bases and J lost 5, with 16 bases in between. Germline V lookup: CDR1 MDHEN, CDR2 SYDVKM.

This clonotype was detected ten times or more. The chain has TRBV12-3 or TRBV12-4 and TRBJ1-2, with D unclear. Trimming left V 6 bases short and J 6 bases short, with 14 bases between. CDR3 length: 13 residues. The CDR3 region has the DNA TGTGCCAGCAGCCCCAGCGGGCGGGATGGCTACACCTTC. Translating it yields CASSPSGRDGYTF.

Ten or more counts support this clonotype. V usage is TRBV18 and J usage is TRBJ1-2, with a tentative D call TRBD1 (6 bases). Looked up from germline, CDR1 is KGHSH and CDR2 is LQKENI. V was shortened by 0 bases and J by 3 bases, with 14 bases between the two germline ends. The CDR3 extends over 16 amino acids. CDR3 amino acids: CASSPPESGGDYGYTF. In DNA form, the CDR3 reads TGTGCCAGCTCACCACCGGAATCTGGGGGCGACTATGGCTACACCTTC.

This clonotype was seen many times. The chain has TRBV6-6 and TRBJ1-2; 7 bases line up with TRBD1. V shed 7 bases and J 4 bases; nucleotides not matched to a gene: 9. The CDR3 is 14 amino acids. The germline V gene has CDR1 MNHNY and CDR2 SVGAGI (reference sequence). The CDR3 coding sequence is TGTGCCAGCATATCCTCCAGGGGGAGCTATGGCTACACCTTC. Amino acid sequence: CASISSRGSYGYTF.

This clonotype was seen repeatedly, ten times or more. The chain uses TRBV5-8 and TRBJ2-4, with a tentative D call TRBD2 (6 bases). Trimming took 4 bases from V and 0 from J, leaving 17 bases between them. Germline CDR1 reads SGHTS; CDR2 reads YDEGEE. The CDR3 sequence is 17 residues long. The CDR3 is CASSPTGSPLAKNIQYF. The CDR3 DNA reads as TGTGCCAGCAGCCCAACCGGGAGCCCACTAGCCAAAAACATTCAGTACTTC.

This clonotype was seen ten or more times. The chain carries TRBV2 and TRBJ2-5, with 9 bases aligning to TRBD2. V gave up 8 bases and J gave up 9 bases; unmatched junction bases: 13. The CDR3 is 14 amino acids. Germline CDR1 SNHLY, CDR2 FYNNEI. The CDR3 reads CASWVAGVLSPQYF. The DNA for the CDR3 is TGTGCCAGCTGGGTAGCGGGAGTTCTATCGCCCCAGTACTTC.

There are a few counts of this clonotype. The V call is TRBV29-1, the J call TRBJ1-2; tentative D call: TRBD1 (5 bases). Per the germline V gene, CDR1 is SQVTM and CDR2 is ANQGSEA. The CDR3 extends over 15 amino acids. The V and J ends lost 3 bases and 6 bases respectively, with 20 bases between them. Here the CDR3 DNA reads TGCAGCGTTGACACTCCGGGCCCCGGGACCCATGGCTACACCTTC. Translation: CSVDTPGPGTHGYTF.

The sample holds many counts of this clonotype. This chain connects TRBV28 to TRBJ2-2; TRBD2 is a possible D gene (5 bases). The length of the CDR3 is 15 residues. The germline gives CDR1 MDHEN, CDR2 SYDVKM. V was shortened by 4 bases and J by 5 bases, with 14 bases between the two germline ends. This chain's CDR3 is CASSSPVPGTGELFF. The CDR3 DNA follows: TGTGCCAGCAGTTCGCCGGTCCCGGGGACCGGGGAGCTGTTTTTT.

This clonotype was seen repeatedly, ten times or more. The CDR3 loop is CASSNRQGLAKNIQYF. The CDR3 DNA follows: TGTGCCAGCAGTAACCGACAGGGGTTGGCCAAAAACATTCAGTACTTC. The genes are TRBV6-2 or TRBV6-3 and TRBJ2-4, with 8 bases matching TRBD1. V was pared by 5 bases and J by 1 base, with 7 bases of the junction left unmatched. The CDR3 length is 16 residues. Per germline, CDR1 MNHEY and CDR2 SVGEGT.

This clonotype was detected many times. The chain uses TRBV6-1 and TRBJ1-5; weak D call: TRBD1 (6 bases). Germline CDR1 MNHNS, CDR2 SASEGT. CDR3 length: 16 amino acids. Trimming removed 2 bases from V and 7 bases from J, with 18 bases in between. The CDR3 loop reads CASSEFGGTLEQPQHF. Here the CDR3 DNA reads TGTGCCAGCAGTGAATTCGGCGGGACATTGGAGCAGCCCCAGCATTTT.

In its sample, this clonotype was seen many times. The gene calls are TRBV27 and TRBJ1-6; TRBD1 aligns across 12 bases. The V segment lost 5 bases and the J segment 9 bases; nucleotides outside the gene matches: 8. The CDR3 has 16 residues. Germline V gene lookup returns CDR1 MNHEY and CDR2 SMNVEV (reference sequence). The CDR3 region has the DNA TGTGCCAGCAGTCCTCGGGGGACAGGGGGCTTTTCACCCCTCCACTTT. Its protein is CASSPRGTGGFSPLHF.

The table lists this clonotype with many counts. The gene calls are TRBV6-5 and TRBJ1-6; a weak D match, TRBD1 (6 bases). V lost 1 base to trimming and J lost 7 bases, with 11 bases between them. The CDR3 consists of 15 residues. Germline CDR1 MNHEY, CDR2 SVGAGI. Written as DNA, the CDR3 is TGTGCCAGCAGTTACTTCGGGCAGGGGAATTCACCCCTCCACTTT. It is translated as CASSYFGQGNSPLHF.

In this sample, this clonotype turned up many times. Relative to the germline gene, one junction end is altered; a read error may explain this. This chain links TRBV7-9 with TRBJ2-2, with a possible D match to TRBD2 (7 bases). The CDR3 is made up of 17 amino acids. The germline V gene encodes CDR1 SEHNR and CDR2 FQNEAQ (reference sequence). CDR3 protein: CVSTQGYGGRSPGELFF. Here the CDR3 DNA reads TGTGTCAGCACCCAGGGGTACGGGGGGCGCTCCCCCGGGGAGCTGTTTTTT.